What follows is one T cell receptor beta chain and its context. PCR primers comprised 60 Vbeta and 13 Jbeta primers. Authors' methods: Some 10 million of the about 80 million unique TCR beta chains counted in a later analysis were shared. Sequencing used immunoSEQ multiplex PCR; TCRdb keeps in-frame clones, though not all of them. D and trimming were read from the DNA, whereas the V and J calls and clone size are those reported in that table. The sample carries approximately 190,000 clones, approximately 80% recorded once. These data originate in a study of cytomegalovirus exposure and HLA in healthy donors. J lost 7 bases, V lost 1 base, and 9 bases had no gene match. The germline V gene has CDR1 SGHTA and CDR2 FQGTGA. The CDR3 extends over 16 amino acids.

This sequence joins TRBV7-3 and TRBJ2-1; 8 bases map to TRBD2. Sequenced material: PBMCs. This sequence was found in a young woman in good health and CMV-seronegative. The CDR3 protein is CASSLIPGGPLNEQFF. Written as DNA, the CDR3 is TGTGCCAGCAGCTTAATTCCGGGGGGGCCGCTAAATGAGCAGTTCTTC. The full variable domain, rest sourced from reference TRBV7-3 and TRBJ2-1, is GAGVSQTPSNKVTEKGKYVELRCDPISGHTALYWYRQSLGQGPEFLIYFQGTGAADDSGLPNDRFFAVRPEGSVSTLKIQRTERGDSAVYLCASSLIPGGPLNEQFFGPGTRLTVL.